The TCR beta chain under discussion was sequenced for a study of lymphopenia after photon versus proton radiotherapy. Notes on the study in general: Oligoclonal CD8+ Temra expansion after nadir drove photon patients' diversity drop. Authors raise, but do not show, better survival with proton therapy. Under photons, naive T cells and diversity fell while effector/memory populations rose. Post-nadir TCR diversity decline inversely tracked overall survival among those who died.

Only in-frame clones appear in the TCRdb table, and some are missing; sequencing was by immunoSEQ multiplex PCR. The sample has 53,000 or so clones, around 82% seen once; the top ten hold about 29%. A note on this clone: Antigen unknown.

Trimming at V came to 6 bases and at J to 4 bases, leaving 4 bases not matched to a gene. The CDR3 covers 13 residues. Germline V gene data show CDR1 as SGHAT and CDR2 as FQNNGV. The source was peripheral blood, collected from a patient treated with photon-based radiotherapy. This clonotype originated in a middle-aged man with gastric cancer. J is TRBJ2-3 and V is TRBV11-2; TRBD1 agrees at 7 bases. In DNA, the CDR3 is TGTGCCAGCAGTTCTCAGGGGGCAGATACGCAGTATTTT. The encoded protein is CASSSQGADTQYF.